These 27 T cell receptor beta chains were sequenced from one sample in a study of shared clonotypes between healthy human individuals. Positive CCR7 selection of CD45RO-negative cells yielded the naive CD8 cells, and terminally differentiated effector memory CD45RA+ cells were excluded. Clones were read by immunoSEQ multiplex PCR, and TCRdb kept only the in-frame ones, dropping some. The sample gives 1.5 million to 2.5 million clones, just under 95% of which show up once; 0.95% to 1.5% is in the top ten. The sequenced sample consisted of naive CD8+ T cells sorted from blood. The source is a man aged 18 to 35 in good health.

This chain uses TRBV5-6 with TRBJ1-4, with TRBD1 matching over 9 bases. V shed 4 bases, J shed 8 bases, and the junction held 9 bases outside the gene matches. The CDR3 totals 15 residues. Germline values: CDR1 SGHDT, CDR2 YYEEEE. The CDR3, as DNA: TGTGCCAGCAGCCAACCGACAGGGGGGGAAGAAAAACTGTTTTTT. Amino acid sequence: CASSQPTGGEEKLFF.

V and J are TRBV5-4 and TRBJ1-1, with 7 bases identical to TRBD1. Germline CDR1 and CDR2: SGHNT and YYREEE (reference sequence). J was trimmed by 3 bases and V by 4 bases; bases with no gene match: 6. The CDR3 spans 14 residues. As DNA, the CDR3 is TGTGCCAGCAGCCAGACAGGGACCTACACTGAAGCTTTCTTT. Amino acid sequence: CASSQTGTYTEAFF.

The rearrangement joins TRBV10-3 to TRBJ1-6; D gene uncertain. CDR3 size: 14 residues. Germline CDR1 ENHRY, CDR2 SYGVKD. The ends were cut back, 3 bases at V and 5 bases at J, with 8 bases in the middle. The CDR3 region is CAISDGYNNSPLHF. Here the CDR3 DNA reads TGTGCCATCAGTGACGGGTATAATAATTCACCCCTCCACTTT.

The genes are TRBV7-9 and TRBJ2-7; the D gene could be TRBD1 or TRBD2 (5 bases each). Germline CDR1 SEHNR, CDR2 FQNEAQ (reference sequence). This CDR3 spans 17 amino acids. The V end was cut by 2 bases, the J end by 0 bases, with 17 bases between. CDR3: CASSLMGDHRSSYEQYF. Here the CDR3 DNA reads TGTGCCAGCAGCTTAATGGGGGATCATCGAAGCTCCTACGAGCAGTACTTC.

The V call is TRBV6-5, the J call TRBJ2-1; maybe TRBD1 (6 bases). Germline V gene sequence: CDR1 MNHEY, CDR2 SVGAGI. V lost 2 bases and J 10 bases, leaving 18 bases between the germline ends. The CDR3 contains 15 residues. The CDR3 loop is CASSYGGIGLAEQFF. The CDR3 DNA sequence: TGTGCCAGCAGTTACGGGGGCATAGGGCTAGCCGAGCAGTTCTTC.

The chain is built from TRBV7-9 and TRBJ1-2; D possibly corresponds to TRBD1 (6 bases). The CDR3 loop spans 15 amino acids. CDR1 is SEHNR, CDR2 FQNEAQ, per germline (reference sequence). V was trimmed by 1 base and J by 8 bases, leaving 17 bases between them. Written as DNA, the CDR3 is TGTGCCAGCAGCTTAGTGTTACAGGGAGTTCTAGGCTACACCTTC. This sequence encodes CASSLVLQGVLGYTF.

As concerns this clone: The sample holds other DNA sequences that translate to the same CDR3. This chain uses TRBV10-1 with TRBJ2-2, with 8 bases fitting TRBD1. The ends lost 3 bases at V and 5 bases at J; junction bases unmatched: 2. CDR1 is WNHNN and CDR2 is SYGVQD in the germline V gene (reference sequence). CDR3 length: 14 amino acids. The CDR3, as DNA: TGCGCCAGCAGTGATACAGGGGGTACCGGGGAGCTGTTTTTT. This codes for CASSDTGGTGELFF.

The CDR3 sequence: CASSRGLAGIYQETQYF. CDR3 in DNA: TGCGCCAGCAGCCGCGGACTAGCGGGGATATACCAAGAGACCCAGTACTTC. This chain connects TRBV5-1 to TRBJ2-5, with 12 positions matching TRBD2. This CDR3 is built from 17 residues. After removal of 4 bases from V and 0 bases from J, the junction contained 7 bases not matched to a gene. The germline gives CDR1 SGHRS, CDR2 YFSETQ.

The V gene is TRBV5-6, the J gene TRBJ1-2; D might be TRBD1 (6 bases). The V end lost 4 bases, the J end lost 5 bases, and 12 bases lay between the germline ends. This CDR3 is 13 amino acids long. CDR1 and CDR2 (germline): SGHDT, YYEEEE. The CDR3 sequence: CASSVQGEYGYTF. CDR3 bases: TGTGCCAGCAGCGTACAGGGAGAGTATGGCTACACCTTC. Supplemented by reference TRBV5-6 and TRBJ1-2, the full variable domain reads DAGVTQSPTHLIKTRGQQVTLRCSPKSGHDTVSWYQQALGQGPQFIFQYYEEEERQRGNFPDRFSGHQFPNYSSELNVNALLLGDSALYLCASSVQGEYGYTFGSGTRLTVV.

This clone was seen only once. This chain links TRBV6-6 with TRBJ2-1; 13 bases fit TRBD2. V lost 5 bases, J lost 7 bases, and 8 bases stayed unmatched. The length of the CDR3 is 16 residues. The germline CDR1 and CDR2 sequences are MNHNY and SVGAGI (reference sequence). The CDR3 is CASSGLLAGGPNEQFF. The CDR3 region has the DNA TGTGCCAGCAGTGGTTTACTAGCGGGGGGGCCAAATGAGCAGTTCTTC.

The chain couples TRBV27 to TRBJ2-7; D may be TRBD1 (5 bases). The CDR3 covers 13 residues. V dropped 1 base and J dropped 5 bases, with 9 bases sitting between them. Germline CDR1 MNHEY, CDR2 SMNVEV (reference sequence). CDR3 amino acids: CASSLFWGHEQYF. In DNA, the CDR3 is TGTGCCAGCAGTTTATTTTGGGGCCACGAGCAGTACTTC.

The chain employs TRBV27 and TRBJ2-3; either TRBD1 or TRBD2 may supply D (6 bases each). Germline V lookup: CDR1 MNHEY, CDR2 SMNVEV (reference sequence). The V gene lost 8 bases and the J gene lost 4 bases, with 19 bases spanning the gap. CDR3 length equals 15 residues. CDR3 amino acids: CASWIGGGSADTQYF. Here the CDR3 DNA reads TGTGCCAGCTGGATAGGGGGAGGCAGCGCAGATACGCAGTATTTT.

The J gene is TRBJ2-3, the V gene TRBV6-5; the D gene is possibly TRBD1 (7 bases). CDR1 is MNHEY, CDR2 SVGAGI, per germline. There are 15 residues in the CDR3. V was shortened by 2 bases and J by 4 bases, with 13 bases between the two germline ends. CDR3 sequence (DNA): TGTGCCAGCAGTTACCTGGAGGGGGCCGCAGATACGCAGTATTTT. This translates into CASSYLEGAADTQYF.

The J gene is TRBJ2-2, the V gene TRBV9, with 9 bases fitting TRBD1. V was clipped by 0 bases and J by 4 bases; unmatched bases: 4. This CDR3 has 16 amino acids. Germline V gene sequence: CDR1 SGDLS, CDR2 YYNGEE. DNA for the CDR3: TGTGCCAGCAGCGTAGAGGGGGGACAGGGCACCGGGGAGCTGTTTTTT. Its protein product is CASSVEGGQGTGELFF.

The rearrangement uses TRBV25-1 and TRBJ2-1; D unresolved. Trimming pared 2 bases from V and 8 bases from J, leaving 7 bases between. Germline V gene data show CDR1 as MGHDK and CDR2 as SYGVNS. CDR3 length equals 12 residues. The chain's CDR3 is CASSEVGDEQFF. The CDR3 DNA is TGTGCCAGCAGTGAAGTCGGAGATGAGCAGTTCTTC.

Comment on this clone: The CDR3 end shows no conserved phenylalanine or tryptophan, and so a read error is likely. Because the CDR3's place on the DNA is in doubt, the DNA is left out and the CDR3 is given as listed by TCRdb. V and J are TRBV7-9 and TRBJ1-6; the D segment call TRBD1 is taken from the table without a DNA check. Germline CDR1 reads SEHNR; CDR2 reads FQNEAQ (reference sequence). The CDR3 contains 9 residues when both ends are counted. CDR3 region: CASSLSRGS.

On this clone: This same CDR3 is encoded by further DNA sequences in the sample. The genes are TRBV5-5 and TRBJ2-7; possibly TRBD1 for D (6 bases). Germline V lookup: CDR1 SGHKS, CDR2 YYEKEE (reference sequence). The CDR3 sequence is 13 residues long. Deletions cut 3 bases from V and 2 bases from J, with 9 bases between. In nucleotides, the CDR3 is TGTGCCAGCAGCTGGACAGCGACCTACGAGCAGTACTTC. It codes for CASSWTATYEQYF.

This clone appeared once. This same CDR3 is encoded by further DNA sequences in the sample. The chain recombines TRBV9 with TRBJ2-1; D not certain. The CDR3 length is 12 residues. The ends were cut back, 1 base at V and 7 bases at J, with 6 bases in the middle. CDR1 and CDR2 (germline): SGDLS, YYNGEE. The CDR3 reads CASSVYGNEQFF. For the CDR3, the DNA is TGTGCCAGCAGCGTATATGGAAATGAGCAGTTCTTC.

V usage is TRBV27 and J usage is TRBJ2-7; TRBD2 aligns across 8 bases. Looked up from germline, CDR1 is MNHEY and CDR2 is SMNVEV (reference sequence). J lost 3 bases, V lost 6 bases, and 13 bases had no gene match. CDR3 length: 16 amino acids. In DNA, the CDR3 is TGTGCCAGCAGCCCCAGCTTGGGACTAGTAAGCTACGAGCAGTACTTC. Its translation is CASSPSLGLVSYEQYF.

In regard to this clone: The sample has other DNA sequences that encode this CDR3 too. CDR3 sequence reads: CASSLGPGYNSPLHF. The CDR3 bases are TGTGCCAGCAGTCTGGGGCCCGGGTATAATTCACCCCTCCACTTT. This chain connects TRBV27 to TRBJ1-6, with a tentative D call TRBD1 (5 bases). The CDR3 length is 15 residues. CDR1 and CDR2 from the germline V gene are MNHEY and SMNVEV (reference sequence). Trimming shortened V by 5 bases and J by 4 bases, and 12 bases separated the two germline ends.

The chain combines TRBV29-1 with TRBJ2-7; unclear D gene. Deletions cut 1 base from V and 0 bases from J, with 16 bases between. In germline, CDR1 is SQVTM, CDR2 ANQGSEA. The CDR3 is made up of 16 amino acids. CDR3 nucleotides: TGCAGCGTTGAAGGTTTAACGGAACCGAACTCCTACGAGCAGTACTTC. The encoded protein is CSVEGLTEPNSYEQYF.

The chain uses TRBV6-5 and TRBJ2-3; D is undetermined. The V gene's germline CDR1 is MNHEY and CDR2 SVGAGI. V shed 0 bases and J shed 6 bases, with 10 bases lying between them. The length of the CDR3 is 14 residues. The CDR3 bases are TGTGCCAGCAGTTACTCTTGGGCCGGGGATACGCAGTATTTT. The encoded protein is CASSYSWAGDTQYF.

Comments on this clone: Other DNA variants within this sample encode the same CDR3. The chain employs TRBV27 and TRBJ2-2; TRBD2 matches 8 bases. Germline V CDR1 and CDR2: MNHEY, SMNVEV (reference sequence). CDR3 length equals 15 residues. J lost 3 bases, V lost 3 bases, and 3 bases had no gene match. CDR3 bases: TGTGCCAGCAGTTTTCGGGGGGGTGACACCGGGGAGCTGTTTTTT. This translates into CASSFRGGDTGELFF.

The chain is built from TRBV7-2 and TRBJ2-1; 10 nucleotides align to TRBD2. Trimming took 5 bases from V and 3 from J; bases not matched to a gene: 10. Looked up from germline, CDR1 is SGHTA and CDR2 is FQGNSA. The CDR3 is 17 amino acids. The CDR3 is CASSPAPLAGVYNEQFF. In DNA, the CDR3 is TGTGCCAGCAGCCCCGCCCCCCTAGCGGGGGTCTACAATGAGCAGTTCTTC.

The genes are TRBV5-1 and TRBJ2-1; TRBD2 agrees at 12 bases. This CDR3 has 15 residues. V gave up 4 bases and J gave up 9 bases; unmatched junction bases: 8. Germline V gene lookup returns CDR1 SGHRS and CDR2 YFSETQ. The CDR3 loop reads CASSLAGGLATEQFF. The CDR3 coding sequence is TGCGCCAGCAGCCTAGCGGGGGGGTTGGCTACTGAGCAGTTCTTC.

The chain recombines TRBV28 with TRBJ2-7; D is perhaps TRBD1 (5 bases). CDR1 is MDHEN, CDR2 SYDVKM, per germline. The CDR3 length is 15 residues. Trimming took 7 bases from V and 1 from J, leaving 17 bases between them. In DNA, the CDR3 is TGTGCCAGCACCTTTTTCAGGGAATCTTCCTACGAGCAGTACTTC. It yields the protein CASTFFRESSYEQYF.

Comment on this clone: The junction does not match germline at one end; this may be a read error. The rearrangement links TRBV7-7 to TRBJ2-2; TRBD2 matches 15 bases. The CDR3 is made up of 18 amino acids. CDR1 SSHAT and CDR2 FNYEAQ come from the germline V gene (reference sequence). CDR3 amino acids: CASSSGLAGGRNTGELFF. The CDR3 DNA follows: TGTGCTAGCAGCTCGGGACTAGCGGGGGGACGGAACACCGGGGAGCTGTTTTTT.